These 11 T cell receptor beta chains came from one sample sequenced in a study of cytomegalovirus exposure and HLA in healthy donors. 13 Jbeta primers and 60 Vbeta primers were used for the PCR. Sequencing was performed with immunoSEQ multiplex PCR; in TCRdb, only in-frame clones are kept and a portion is missing. This sample has approximately 85,000 clones, with 80% found just once. Sequencing used PBMCs. The receptors here all came from a man younger than 40 in good health and CMV-seronegative.

V and J are TRBV9 and TRBJ1-5; 7 bases line up with TRBD1. The trim removed 0 bases at V and 6 bases at J, leaving 6 bases unmatched. The CDR3 is 15 amino acids. CDR1 and CDR2 (germline): SGDLS, YYNGEE. DNA of the CDR3: TGTGCCAGCAGCGTAGGACAGGGTTTTAGTCAGCCCCAGCATTTT. Translating it yields CASSVGQGFSQPQHF.

The V gene is TRBV11-2, the J gene TRBJ1-4; a weak D match, TRBD1 (5 bases). CDR1 is SGHAT, CDR2 FQNNGV, per germline. The V gene lost 3 bases and the J gene lost 4 bases, with 9 bases spanning the gap. The CDR3 loop spans 14 amino acids. The CDR3 here is CASSLTANNEKLFF. CDR3 coding DNA: TGTGCCAGCAGCTTGACAGCAAATAATGAAAAACTGTTTTTT.

This clone was counted a few times. The chain employs TRBV18 and TRBJ1-2; D may be TRBD1 (5 bases). The V and J ends lost 6 bases and 4 bases respectively, with 12 bases between them. CDR3 length equals 13 residues. The germline gives CDR1 KGHSH, CDR2 LQKENI. CDR3 bases: TGTGCCAGCTCTCACGACAGTAGCTATGGCTACACCTTC. It specifies CASSHDSSYGYTF.

CDR3 loop: CASSSATGINYEQYF. CDR3 bases: TGTGCCAGCAGTTCCGCGACAGGGATCAACTACGAGCAGTACTTC. This chain connects TRBV27 to TRBJ2-7, with 7 bases aligning to TRBD1. The germline V gene has CDR1 MNHEY and CDR2 SMNVEV (reference sequence). V trimming: 4 bases; J trimming: 3 bases; junction bases outside the gene matches: 9. The CDR3 is 15 residues long.

CDR3 bases: TGTGCCAGCAGTGATCCTGAGGAGGGTAGAGCTGGAAACACCATATATTTT. Protein sequence: CASSDPEEGRAGNTIYF. The chain joins TRBV25-1 to TRBJ1-3, with D hard to call. The V and J ends lost 3 bases and 2 bases respectively, with 17 bases between them. CDR1 is MGHDK and CDR2 is SYGVNS in the germline V gene. The CDR3 loop spans 17 amino acids.

The V call is TRBV12-2, the J call TRBJ2-1; the table calls TRBD1, which could not be checked here. TRBV12-2 is described as a pseudogene. This CDR3 is built from 17 residues. Here the CDR3 reads CASRLPHRDRGDYEQFF. The CDR3 DNA is TGTGCAAGTCGCCTGCCCCACCGGGACAGGGGTGACTATGAGCAGTTCTTC.

This chain links TRBV7-9 with TRBJ2-5, with a weak D call TRBD1 (5 bases). The germline gives CDR1 SEHNR, CDR2 FQNEAQ (reference sequence). This CDR3 spans 14 amino acids. V gave up 0 bases and J gave up 1 base, with 6 bases separating them. The CDR3 bases are TGTGCCAGCAGCTTAGCGACAGCCCAAGAGACCCAGTACTTC. This sequence encodes CASSLATAQETQYF. The whole variable domain, remainder taken from reference TRBV7-9 and TRBJ2-5, is DTGVSQNPRHKITKRGQNVTFRCDPISEHNRLYWYRQTLGQGPEFLTYFQNEAQLEKSRLLSDRFSAERPKGSFSTLEIQRTEQGDSAMYLCASSLATAQETQYFGPGTRLLVL.

V usage is TRBV7-9 and J usage is TRBJ2-5; D gene uncertain. This CDR3 is built from 11 residues. Looked up from germline, CDR1 is SEHNR and CDR2 is FQNEAQ (reference sequence). V dropped 5 bases and J dropped 2 bases, with 3 bases sitting between them. The DNA for the CDR3 is TGTGCCAGCAGCCCTCAAGAGACCCAGTACTTC. Translated, it gives CASSPQETQYF. Full variable domain (remainder filled in from reference TRBV7-9 and TRBJ2-5): DTGVSQNPRHKITKRGQNVTFRCDPISEHNRLYWYRQTLGQGPEFLTYFQNEAQLEKSRLLSDRFSAERPKGSFSTLEIQRTEQGDSAMYLCASSPQETQYFGPGTRLLVL.

CDR3 nucleotide sequence: TGTGCCAGCAGCCTCGGAGGGGTCAACTACGAGCAGTACTTC. Residues: CASSLGGVNYEQYF. The chain has TRBV9 and TRBJ2-7; D is perhaps TRBD2 (6 bases). The CDR3 runs 14 residues. V dropped 4 bases and J dropped 3 bases, with 14 bases sitting between them. Germline V gene data show CDR1 as SGDLS and CDR2 as YYNGEE.

This clone appeared a single time. V usage is TRBV6-4 and J usage is TRBJ2-6; perhaps TRBD1 as D (6 bases). The V end lost 2 bases, the J end lost 0 bases, and 11 bases lay between the germline ends. Germline CDR1 and CDR2: MRHNA and SNTAGT. This CDR3 is built from 17 residues. CDR3 DNA sequence: TGTGCCAGCAGTGACGGGGGCCAACGCTCTGGGGCCAACGTCCTGACTTTC. The encoded protein is CASSDGGQRSGANVLTF.

The genes are TRBV5-6 and TRBJ1-1; D is possibly TRBD1 (6 bases). CDR1 and CDR2 from the germline V gene are SGHDT and YYEEEE. V lost 7 bases and J lost 0, with 16 bases in between. This CDR3 is built from 15 residues. CDR3 nucleotide sequence: TGTGCCAGCCACTCGGACAGCGACGTGAACACTGAAGCTTTCTTT. The encoded protein is CASHSDSDVNTEAFF.